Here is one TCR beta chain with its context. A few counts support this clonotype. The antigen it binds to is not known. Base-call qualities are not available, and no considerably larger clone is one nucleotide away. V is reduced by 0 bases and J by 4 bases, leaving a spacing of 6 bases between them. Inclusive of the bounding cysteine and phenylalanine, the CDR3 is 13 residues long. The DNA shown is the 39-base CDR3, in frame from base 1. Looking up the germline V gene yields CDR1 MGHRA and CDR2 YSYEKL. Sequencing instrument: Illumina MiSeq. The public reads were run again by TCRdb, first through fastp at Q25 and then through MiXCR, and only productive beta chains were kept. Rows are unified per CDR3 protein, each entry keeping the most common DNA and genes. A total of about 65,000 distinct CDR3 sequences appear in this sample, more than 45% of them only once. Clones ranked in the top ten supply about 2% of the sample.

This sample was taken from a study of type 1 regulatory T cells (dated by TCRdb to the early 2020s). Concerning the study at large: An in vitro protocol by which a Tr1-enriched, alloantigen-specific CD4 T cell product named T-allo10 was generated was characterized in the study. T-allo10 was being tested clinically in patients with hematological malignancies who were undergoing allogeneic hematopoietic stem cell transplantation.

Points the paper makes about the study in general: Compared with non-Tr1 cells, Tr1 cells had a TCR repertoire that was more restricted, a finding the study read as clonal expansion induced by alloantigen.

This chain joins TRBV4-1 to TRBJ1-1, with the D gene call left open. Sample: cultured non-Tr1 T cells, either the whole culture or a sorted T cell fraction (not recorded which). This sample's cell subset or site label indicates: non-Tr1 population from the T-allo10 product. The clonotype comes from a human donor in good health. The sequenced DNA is TGCGCCAGCAGCCAAGATCAAGGCACTGAAGCTTTCTTT. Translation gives CASSQDQGTEAFF.